These 4 T cell receptor beta chains were sequenced from one sample in a study of OX40 agonist ivuxolimab in advanced cancers. Sequenced by immunoSEQ multiplex PCR; TCRdb stores in-frame clones only, minus some. This table has tens of thousands of clones, just under 90% appearing once. The sample in question was CD4+ or CD8+ T cells sorted from blood, obtained in a trial of the OX40 agonist ivuxolimab. These receptors originate from an adult with an advanced solid tumor such as melanoma, head and neck, liver or kidney cancer.

This chain connects TRBV10-1 to TRBJ1-2; D perhaps matches TRBD1 (5 bases). This CDR3 region has 14 residues. Germline V gene sequence: CDR1 WNHNN, CDR2 SYGVQD (reference sequence). V lost 0 bases and J lost 4, with 9 bases in between. The CDR3 loop is CASSESRGGYGYTF. CDR3 bases: TGCGCCAGCAGTGAGTCGAGGGGCGGCTATGGCTACACCTTC.

The rearrangement uses TRBV6-5 and TRBJ2-7; tentatively, D is TRBD1 (6 bases). The germline V gene has CDR1 MNHEY and CDR2 SVGAGI. The CDR3 is made up of 14 amino acids. Trimming removed 4 bases at V and 2 bases at J, with 12 bases between. The CDR3 DNA sequence: TGTGCCAGCAGTTCCCAGACAGGTCCCTACGAGCAGTACTTC. Encoded protein: CASSSQTGPYEQYF.

The V and J genes are TRBV30 and TRBJ1-5; D is unclear. Germline V gives CDR1 GTSNPN, CDR2 SVGIG (reference sequence). The V and J ends lost 2 bases and 7 bases respectively, with 12 bases between them. The CDR3 sequence is 13 residues long. CDR3 nucleotide sequence: TGTGCCTGGAGTTCGCGGGGTAGGCAGCCCCAGCATTTT. Translated, it gives CAWSSRGRQPQHF.

This chain links TRBV9 with TRBJ2-7; D is undetermined. CDR1 is SGDLS and CDR2 is YYNGEE in the germline V gene. The CDR3 has 15 amino acids. Trimming shortened V by 0 bases and J by 2 bases, and 12 bases separated the two germline ends. The CDR3 coding sequence is TGTGCCAGCAGCGTAGGAACAGCACTCCCCTACGAGCAGTACTTC. It encodes CASSVGTALPYEQYF.